This T cell receptor (beta chain) was captured by sequencing in a study of regulatory T cells in long-lasting Graves disease. The time point here: newly diagnosed GD, antithyroid drugs for less than 3 months. TCR sequences were obtained from RNA taken from PBMCs. The CDR3 consists of 16 residues. V trimming: 1 base; J trimming: 8 bases; junction bases outside the gene matches: 9. Germline lookup yields CDR1 SGHKS and CDR2 YYEKEE (reference sequence). Construction of the TCR beta libraries employed iRepertoire HTBI primers in conjunction with Arm-PCR of CDR3 regions. TCRdb re-called the multiplex PCR reads with MiXCR, one entry per CDR3 protein. The sample includes a few hundred thousand distinct CDR3 sequences, 11% to 15% seen only once; the top ten take under 20%. These data are also associated with another study on T cells in Graves' hyperthyroidism and ophthalmopathy. Turning to that study: The HTBI primer set drove a first-round RT-PCR of the TCR CDR3.

The chain combines TRBV5-5 with TRBJ1-4; 9 nucleotides match TRBD1. Sequenced here: peripheral blood mononuclear cells (PBMCs), sampled at new diagnosis, from a patient treated with antithyroid drugs. This TCR derives from a woman between 50 and 59 years old with Graves disease. CDR3 coding DNA: TGTGCCAGCAGCTTGTATTCGGGGACAGGGACCGAAAAACTGTTTTTT. Residues: CASSLYSGTGTEKLFF.